Presented here are 23 T cell receptor beta chains from one specimen sequenced in a study of neoadjuvant nivolumab and ipilimumab in lung cancer. The method was immunoSEQ multiplex PCR; TCRdb's version includes in-frame clones alone and lacks a portion of them. Of 40,000 to 60,000 clones listed, about 89% are singletons. The input for sequencing was blood, taken before neoadjuvant nivolumab, alone or with ipilimumab. The receptors derive from an adult with non-small cell lung cancer. Some clones in this sample may be carry-over from other donors' samples.

The CDR3 nucleotides read TGCACTGTAGCGGGAGGAGGGGGATACAATGAGCAGTTCTTC. This translates into CTVAGGGGYNEQFF. The gene calls are TRBV29-1 and TRBJ2-1, with 10 bases fitting TRBD2. Per the germline V gene, CDR1 is SQVTM and CDR2 is ANQGSEA. This CDR3 contains 14 residues.

This clone appeared a few times. The rearrangement uses TRBV6-5 and TRBJ1-3; maybe TRBD1 (5 bases). Germline loops: CDR1 MNHEY, CDR2 SVGAGI. V was trimmed by 5 bases and J by 0 bases, leaving 11 bases between them. The CDR3 has 15 amino acids. The CDR3 region is CASSLRQLSGNTIYF. CDR3 coding DNA: TGTGCCAGCAGTCTTCGACAGCTCTCTGGAAACACCATATATTTT.

The chain couples TRBV6-5 to TRBJ1-2; 10 nucleotides agree with TRBD1. CDR1 MNHEY and CDR2 SVGAGI come from the germline V gene. The CDR3 loop spans 16 amino acids. After removal of 0 bases from V and 5 bases from J, the junction contained 6 bases not matched to a gene. The CDR3 is CASSYSLTGQGYGYTF. DNA for the CDR3: TGTGCCAGCAGTTACTCCCTGACGGGACAGGGGTATGGCTACACCTTC.

V and J are TRBV5-6 and TRBJ2-7, with TRBD1 matching over 10 bases. Germline CDR1 reads SGHDT; CDR2 reads YYEEEE. V was clipped by 1 base and J by 5 bases; unmatched bases: 9. The CDR3 is made up of 16 amino acids. Here the CDR3 DNA reads TGTGCCAGCAGCTTGTTGGGGGGACAGGGGATCCACGAGCAGTACTTC. This gives the protein CASSLLGGQGIHEQYF.

Within the sample, this clone is medium-sized (0.01 to 0.1%). The chain links TRBV6-1 to TRBJ2-7; 10 bases map to TRBD2. With 1 base clipped from V and 0 bases from J, the junction kept 0 bases outside the gene matches. This CDR3 has 15 residues. Germline V lookup: CDR1 MNHNS, CDR2 SASEGT. CDR3 nucleotide sequence: TGTGCCAGCAGTGAAGGACTAGCGGGCTCCTACGAGCAGTACTTC. Translated, it gives CASSEGLAGSYEQYF.

This sequence joins TRBV5-1 and TRBJ2-5; perhaps TRBD1 as D (9 bases). This CDR3 is built from 17 residues. Trimming stripped 3 bases from V and 7 bases from J, with 25 bases between. Germline V gene lookup returns CDR1 SGHRS and CDR2 YFSETQ. The CDR3 nucleotides read TGCGCCAGCAGCTCGGGCCTTACAGGGGGCGCGGGGGGGACCCAGTACTTC. It specifies CASSSGLTGGAGGTQYF.

This sequence joins TRBV9 and TRBJ2-7; TRBD2 might be the D (5 bases). Looked up from germline, CDR1 is SGDLS and CDR2 is YYNGEE. The CDR3 contains 14 residues. The V gene lost 0 bases and the J gene lost 7 bases, with 14 bases spanning the gap. As DNA, the CDR3 is TGTGCCAGCAGCGTAGGTCGGGGTAGGGAAGAGCAGTACTTC. This sequence encodes CASSVGRGREEQYF.

This chain joins TRBV7-8 and TRBJ1-2; TRBD1 matches 7 bases. This CDR3 has 14 residues. Unmatched junction bases numbered 4, after V lost 0 bases and J lost 6 bases. The germline gives CDR1 SGHVS, CDR2 FQNEAQ. The CDR3 here is CASSLADRENGYTF. CDR3 DNA: TGTGCCAGCAGCTTAGCTGACAGGGAGAATGGCTACACCTTC.

This chain links TRBV30 with TRBJ2-1, with D maybe TRBD1 (5 bases). Germline V gene data show CDR1 as GTSNPN and CDR2 as SVGIG (reference sequence). Trimming shortened V by 8 bases and J by 7 bases, and 18 bases separated the two germline ends. The CDR3 consists of 13 residues. The CDR3 here is CARDFRGANEQFF. The CDR3 DNA sequence: TGTGCCCGAGACTTTCGTGGGGCTAATGAGCAGTTCTTC.

For the CDR3, the DNA is TGTGCCTGGAGCTTCAACGCCGGGGAGCTGTTTTTT. Translation gives CAWSFNAGELFF. The V and J genes are TRBV30 and TRBJ2-2; D is unclear. Trimming took off 3 bases at V and 6 bases at J, with 8 bases between the two ends. There are 12 residues in the CDR3. Germline V lookup: CDR1 GTSNPN, CDR2 SVGIG (reference sequence).

The chain is built from TRBV5-1 and TRBJ1-4; 7 bases match TRBD1. Per germline, CDR1 SGHRS and CDR2 YFSETQ. V shed 4 bases, J shed 8 bases, and the junction held 17 bases outside the gene matches. The CDR3 contains 17 residues. Written as DNA, the CDR3 is TGCGCCAGCAGCCCGGGCGATGAGGGGGCACGGGGAGAAAAACTGTTTTTT. Translation gives CASSPGDEGARGEKLFF. Full variable domain (remainder filled in from reference TRBV5-1 and TRBJ1-4): KAGVTQTPRYLIKTRGQQVTLSCSPISGHRSVSWYQQTPGQGLQFLFEYFSETQRNKGNFPGRFSGRQFSNSRSEMNVSTLELGDSALYLCASSPGDEGARGEKLFFGSGTQLSVL.

This clone has only one observation. This chain joins TRBV18 and TRBJ2-3; D is unresolved. The CDR3 is made up of 12 amino acids. The germline V gene encodes CDR1 KGHSH and CDR2 LQKENI. Between the trimmed V and J ends, which lost 3 bases and 4 bases, there was a span of 5 bases. The CDR3 nucleotides are TGTGCCAGCTCACCCGTACCAGATACGCAGTATTTT. The encoded protein is CASSPVPDTQYF.

V is TRBV12-5 and J is TRBJ2-7; 11 bases match TRBD2. Germline-derived CDR1 and CDR2 are LGHNT and FRNRAP. The V and J ends lost 2 bases and 5 bases, in that order; junction bases with no gene match: 11. CDR3 length equals 17 residues. The CDR3 here is CASGLSDLAGGANEQYF. The DNA for the CDR3 is TGTGCTAGTGGTTTGTCAGATTTAGCGGGAGGGGCCAACGAGCAGTACTTC.

The chain couples TRBV18 to TRBJ2-1; TRBD2 might be the D (5 bases). Trimming left V 3 bases short and J 15 bases short, with 24 bases between. Germline CDR1 and CDR2: KGHSH and LQKENI. This CDR3 is built from 15 residues. CDR3: CASSPRVNGPLELFF. CDR3 coding DNA: TGTGCCAGCTCACCGCGGGTAAACGGCCCCTTGGAACTGTTCTTC.

The V call is TRBV15, the J call TRBJ2-7; a weak D match, TRBD2 (5 bases). The germline V and J ends were trimmed by 3 bases and 5 bases, with 8 bases remaining between them. The CDR3 consists of 12 residues. CDR1 and CDR2 (germline): LNHNV, YYDKDF (reference sequence). The CDR3 protein is CATSRDFNEQYF. The CDR3 DNA follows: TGTGCCACCAGCAGGGACTTCAACGAGCAGTACTTC.

The rearrangement links TRBV29-1 to TRBJ2-7; weak D call: TRBD1 (5 bases). Deletions cut 1 base from V and 4 bases from J, with 8 bases between. The length of the CDR3 is 12 residues. Germline CDR1 and CDR2: SQVTM and ANQGSEA. The CDR3 is CSVEGGAYEQYF. The DNA of the CDR3 is TGCAGCGTTGAAGGGGGCGCTTACGAGCAGTACTTC.

This chain uses TRBV7-8 with TRBJ1-1; 8 nucleotides align to TRBD1. The ends lost 3 bases at V and 3 bases at J; junction bases unmatched: 3. The CDR3 covers 14 residues. Germline V gene lookup returns CDR1 SGHVS and CDR2 FQNEAQ. The CDR3: CASSFAGGYTEAFF. In DNA form, the CDR3 reads TGTGCCAGCAGCTTTGCAGGGGGCTACACTGAAGCTTTCTTT.

This clone was seen more than once but under ten times. The gene calls are TRBV29-1 and TRBJ1-5; 7 positions match TRBD1. Germline values: CDR1 SQVTM, CDR2 ANQGSEA. Unmatched junction bases numbered 13, after V lost 4 bases and J lost 7 bases. CDR3 size: 15 residues. CDR3 loop: CSVVFRDRTYQPQHF. Here the CDR3 DNA reads TGCAGCGTTGTGTTCCGGGACAGAACGTACCAGCCCCAGCATTTT.

This chain uses TRBV6-1 with TRBJ1-5, with D perhaps TRBD1 (5 bases). The CDR3 has 17 amino acids. Germline V gives CDR1 MNHNS, CDR2 SASEGT. V gave up 0 bases and J gave up 1 base, with 13 bases separating them. DNA for the CDR3: TGTGCCAGCAGTGAAGCCCGGGGCTGGGGAAGCAATCAGCCCCAGCATTTT. This encodes CASSEARGWGSNQPQHF.

Only one count was recorded for this clone. V is TRBV5-1 and J is TRBJ2-7, with TRBD1 matching 9 bases. V trimming: 4 bases; J trimming: 6 bases; junction bases outside the gene matches: 5. The CDR3 is 13 residues long. Germline V lookup: CDR1 SGHRS, CDR2 YFSETQ. The CDR3, as DNA: TGCGCCAGCAGCCCACTGACAGGGGGCGAGCAGTACTTC. Translated, it gives CASSPLTGGEQYF. The full variable domain, completed using reference TRBV5-1 and TRBJ2-7, is KAGVTQTPRYLIKTRGQQVTLSCSPISGHRSVSWYQQTPGQGLQFLFEYFSETQRNKGNFPGRFSGRQFSNSRSEMNVSTLELGDSALYLCASSPLTGGEQYFGPGTRLTVT.

V usage is TRBV9 and J usage is TRBJ2-7; 11 bases align to TRBD1. The CDR3 consists of 16 residues. CDR1 and CDR2 (germline): SGDLS, YYNGEE. The ends lost 0 bases at V and 2 bases at J; junction bases unmatched: 4. As DNA, the CDR3 is TGTGCCAGCAGCGTAGGCCCGGGACAGGGGGCCTACGAGCAGTACTTC. Protein sequence: CASSVGPGQGAYEQYF.

The CDR3 DNA sequence: TGTGCCAGCAGCCCTACGTGGGGATCGGGGGCCAACGTCCTGACTTTC. The encoded protein is CASSPTWGSGANVLTF. This chain joins TRBV7-9 and TRBJ2-6; D is unresolved. There are 16 residues in the CDR3. V was pared by 5 bases and J by 4 bases, with 15 bases between. CDR1 is SEHNR, CDR2 FQNEAQ, per germline (reference sequence).

As regards this clone: Relative to the germline gene, one junction end is altered; a read error may explain this. The CDR3 loop is CASSLAGQNEQFF. Here the CDR3 DNA reads TGTGCTAGCAGCTTAGCGGGGCAGAATGAGCAGTTCTTC. The genes are TRBV7-7 and TRBJ2-1; TRBD2 aligns across 8 bases. Per the germline V gene, CDR1 is SSHAT and CDR2 is FNYEAQ (reference sequence). The CDR3 runs 13 residues.